This passage covers 19 T cell receptor beta chains from one sample sequenced in a study of CD8+CD57+ T cells in acquired aplastic anemia. Patients picked for sequencing had shown CD8+CD57+ cell expansion detected by flow cytometry. Genomic DNA constituted the template upon which TCR beta VDJ and CDR3 profiling was performed. Each CDR3 protein is one row after TCRdb ran MiXCR on the reads. This sample has 310,000 or so distinct CDR3 sequences; about 50% occur once, and the top ten carry around 1.3%. Sequencing was carried out using sorted CD4+, CD8+, or CD8+CD57+ T cells (not recorded which) from PBMCs. The receptors were sampled from a human donor with aplastic anemia.

The V call is TRBV7-9, the J call TRBJ2-7, with a possible D match to TRBD2 (5 bases). V was shortened by 1 base and J by 3 bases, with 13 bases between the two germline ends. The CDR3 is made up of 15 amino acids. Germline V lookup: CDR1 SEHNR, CDR2 FQNEAQ (reference sequence). In DNA, the CDR3 is TGTGCCAGCAGCTTAGATTTCGGGGTCTTCTACGAGCAGTACTTC. It specifies CASSLDFGVFYEQYF.

The V and J genes are TRBV7-3 and TRBJ1-1; D uncertain. The CDR3 contains 13 residues. V was cut by 5 bases and J by 2 bases, with 9 bases left in between. Germline V lookup: CDR1 SGHTA, CDR2 FQGTGA. DNA for the CDR3: TGTGCCAGCAGCGACGACCCCAACACTGAAGCTTTCTTT. Protein sequence: CASSDDPNTEAFF.

The rearrangement uses TRBV9 and TRBJ1-4, with D uncertain. Germline CDR1 and CDR2: SGDLS and YYNGEE. CDR3 length equals 16 residues. V was clipped by 1 base and J by 2 bases, with 12 bases between them. CDR3 amino acids: CASSVLAGETNEKLFF. In DNA form, the CDR3 reads TGTGCCAGCAGCGTACTAGCCGGAGAGACTAATGAAAAACTGTTTTTT.

The chain carries TRBV7-8 and TRBJ1-3, with D perhaps TRBD1 (6 bases). The CDR3 is 15 residues long. Between the trimmed V and J ends, which lost 6 bases and 3 bases, there was a span of 15 bases. Germline CDR1 reads SGHVS; CDR2 reads FQNEAQ. In nucleotides, the CDR3 is TGTGCCAGCAGAACCCCGACAGGCAGTGGAAACACCATATATTTT. It is translated as CASRTPTGSGNTIYF.

This clonotype was seen repeatedly, ten times or more. The chain combines TRBV5-1 with TRBJ1-4; no definite D call. This CDR3 contains 18 residues. Trimming pared 0 bases from V and 8 bases from J, leaving 23 bases between. CDR1 is SGHRS, CDR2 YFSETQ, per germline. The CDR3 here is CASSLDLVAAGSHEKLFF. CDR3 nucleotides: TGCGCCAGCAGCTTGGATCTGGTTGCGGCAGGAAGCCACGAAAAACTGTTTTTT.

This clonotype was counted at least ten times. The CDR3 is CASSLGPPSTDTQYF. CDR3 DNA sequence: TGCGCCAGCAGCCTCGGACCGCCGAGCACAGATACGCAGTATTTT. V is TRBV4-1 and J is TRBJ2-3; D uncertain. CDR1 is MGHRA and CDR2 is YSYEKL in the germline V gene. V shed 4 bases and J shed 0 bases, with 11 bases lying between them. The CDR3 totals 15 residues.

In this sample, this clonotype turned up once. The genes are TRBV2 and TRBJ2-5; 9 bases line up with TRBD2. J was trimmed by 4 bases and V by 7 bases; bases with no gene match: 22. Germline V gives CDR1 SNHLY, CDR2 FYNNEI. CDR3 length: 19 residues. As DNA, the CDR3 is TGTGCCAGCAAGACTAGCGGAGCCAACACCGGGGAGGCAGGAGAGACCCAGTACTTC. Residues: CASKTSGANTGEAGETQYF.

This chain links TRBV6-5 with TRBJ1-5, with D unresolved. CDR3 length: 12 residues. Germline V gene sequence: CDR1 MNHEY, CDR2 SVGAGI. The chain's CDR3 is CAVGLTNQPQHF. CDR3 DNA sequence: TGTGCAGTTGGACTGACTAATCAGCCCCAGCATTTT.

Remarks on this clonotype: Mismatch with germline at one junction end may stem from a read error. This chain connects TRBV7-2 to TRBJ2-7; TRBD1 matches at 7 bases. The germline V gene encodes CDR1 SGHTA and CDR2 FQGNSA. The CDR3 is made up of 14 amino acids. The CDR3 reads CASSLETGISEQYF. The CDR3 coding sequence is TGCGCCAGCAGCTTAGAGACAGGGATTAGCGAGCAGTACTTC.

V and J are TRBV10-3 and TRBJ2-3; the D is unclear. V gave up 7 bases and J gave up 3 bases, with 11 bases separating them. The CDR3 spans 13 residues. Per the germline V gene, CDR1 is ENHRY and CDR2 is SYGVKD. CDR3 sequence reads: CAIMSEWTDTQYF. The CDR3 region has the DNA TGTGCCATCATGTCAGAGTGGACAGATACGCAGTATTTT.

This clonotype was seen ten or more times. The chain is built from TRBV4-1 and TRBJ1-5, with D possibly TRBD1 on 5 matching bases. V gave up 3 bases and J gave up 1 base, with 10 bases separating them. The CDR3 is made up of 15 amino acids. CDR1 is MGHRA and CDR2 is YSYEKL in the germline V gene. The CDR3 reads CASSQHTGSNQPQHF. In DNA, the CDR3 is TGCGCCAGCAGCCAGCATACAGGCAGCAATCAGCCCCAGCATTTT.

The chain carries TRBV14 and TRBJ2-1, with a possible D match to TRBD1 (6 bases). CDR1 is SGHDN, CDR2 FVKESK, per germline. Trimming removed 3 bases at V and 5 bases at J, with 14 bases between. The CDR3 is made up of 15 amino acids. CDR3 sequence (DNA): TGTGCCAGCAGCCAGGGGGCGCTGAGTCACAATGAGCAGTTCTTC. Translating it yields CASSQGALSHNEQFF.

The chain couples TRBV10-3 to TRBJ2-7, with 10 positions matching TRBD2. This CDR3 contains 11 residues. The V gene's germline CDR1 is ENHRY and CDR2 SYGVKD. Trimming removed 10 bases from V and 8 bases from J; junction bases left unmatched: 5. The CDR3 nucleotides read TGTGCCACTTCTAGCGGGGGCCAGCAGTACTTC. It specifies CATSSGGQQYF.

The J gene is TRBJ2-5, the V gene TRBV4-1; no clear D gene. The CDR3 contains 14 residues. Germline assignment: CDR1 MGHRA and CDR2 YSYEKL. The V and J ends lost 0 bases and 3 bases respectively, with 8 bases between them. CDR3 sequence reads: CASSQDYNEETQYF. DNA of the CDR3: TGCGCCAGCAGCCAAGACTATAACGAAGAGACCCAGTACTTC.

CDR3 sequence reads: CASSPRTSNMATATGELFF. The CDR3 region has the DNA TGTGCCAGCAGCCCCAGGACTAGCAATATGGCTACAGCAACCGGGGAGCTGTTTTTT. The chain combines TRBV7-9 with TRBJ2-2; TRBD2 aligns across 8 bases. Germline V gene data show CDR1 as SEHNR and CDR2 as FQNEAQ (reference sequence). This CDR3 region has 19 residues. Unmatched junction bases numbered 19, after V lost 5 bases and J lost 5 bases.

V gene TRBV20-1 combines with J gene TRBJ2-5; 12 bases agree with TRBD2. After removal of 2 bases from V and 5 bases from J, the junction contained 6 bases not matched to a gene. Germline assignment: CDR1 DFQATT and CDR2 SNEGSKA (reference sequence). This CDR3 comprises 15 residues. The CDR3 DNA reads TGCAGTGCTAGAAAGACTAGCGGGAGACGCGAGACCCAGTACTTC. This gives the protein CSARKTSGRRETQYF.

The chain employs TRBV7-6 and TRBJ2-7, with 13 bases identical to TRBD2. The CDR3 loop spans 14 amino acids. Germline V CDR1 and CDR2: SGHVS, FNYEAQ. V was pared by 4 bases and J by 7 bases, with 4 bases of the junction left unmatched. CDR3 bases: TGTGCCAGCAGCTGGACTAGCGGGAGTAGTGAGCAGTACTTC. Translation gives CASSWTSGSSEQYF. Full variable domain (rest looked up from reference TRBV7-6 and TRBJ2-7): GAGVSQSPRYKVTKRGQDVALRCDPISGHVSLYWYRQALGQGPEFLTYFNYEAQQDKSGLPNDRFSAERPEGSISTLTIQRTEQRDSAMYRCASSWTSGSSEQYFGPGTRLTVT.

The chain recombines TRBV7-2 with TRBJ2-3; D not resolved. The germline V gene encodes CDR1 SGHTA and CDR2 FQGNSA. V shed 3 bases and J shed 12 bases, with 13 bases lying between them. The CDR3 spans 12 residues. The CDR3 spells CASSLERSVQYF. The CDR3 nucleotides are TGTGCCAGCAGCTTGGAGCGTTCCGTCCAGTATTTT.

The genes are TRBV10-3 and TRBJ2-5; 10 positions agree with TRBD2. This CDR3 has 15 residues. In germline, CDR1 is ENHRY, CDR2 SYGVKD. V shed 7 bases and J 0 bases; nucleotides not matched to a gene: 5. In DNA form, the CDR3 reads TGTGCCATCAAGTCCGGGACTAGCGACCAAGAGACCCAGTACTTC. It yields the protein CAIKSGTSDQETQYF.